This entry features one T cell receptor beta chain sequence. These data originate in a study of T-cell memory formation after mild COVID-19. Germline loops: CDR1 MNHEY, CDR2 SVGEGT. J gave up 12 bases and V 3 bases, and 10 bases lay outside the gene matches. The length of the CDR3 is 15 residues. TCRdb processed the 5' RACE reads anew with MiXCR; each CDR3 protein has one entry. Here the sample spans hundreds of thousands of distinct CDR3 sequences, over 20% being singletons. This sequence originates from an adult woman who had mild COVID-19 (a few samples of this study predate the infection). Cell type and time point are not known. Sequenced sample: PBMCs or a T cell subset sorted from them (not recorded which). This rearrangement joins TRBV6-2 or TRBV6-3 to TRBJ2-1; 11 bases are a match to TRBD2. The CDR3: CASSYRTSGSSRQFF. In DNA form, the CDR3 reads TGTGCCAGCAGTTATAGAACTAGCGGGAGTTCACGGCAGTTCTTC.